The present entry profiles one T cell receptor beta chain with its context. The repertoire was sequenced with immunoSEQ multiplex PCR; TCRdb's copy has only in-frame clones and lacks some. This sample yields roughly 2.2 million clones, of which over 90% are seen a single time; 0.35% to 0.5% belongs to the top ten. The length of the CDR3 is 15 residues. CDR1 and CDR2 (germline): LGHNA, YSLEER. V lost 3 bases and J 1 base, leaving 10 bases between the germline ends. The data were taken from a study of shared clonotypes between healthy human individuals. The TCR comes from a man between 18 and 35 years old in good health. Some clones in this sample may be carry-over from other donors' samples. The gene calls are TRBV4-3 and TRBJ2-1, with no clear D. The sequencing input was naive CD4+ T cells from PBMCs. Subset defined: CD45RA+ positively selected. The CDR3 here is CASSQNTNSYNEQFF. The CDR3 DNA reads TGCGCCAGCAGCCAGAATACGAATTCCTACAATGAGCAGTTCTTC.